The 23 T cell receptor beta chains given below trace back to one sample, sequenced in a study of early T cells in non-severe SARS-CoV-2 infection. From the 5' RACE reads, TCRdb called clonotypes with MiXCR, one entry per CDR3 protein. The sample contains around 30,000 distinct CDR3 sequences, approximately 5.2% of which appear only once. The specimen was whole blood. The source of these receptors is an adult who was a healthcare worker with PCR-confirmed SARS-CoV-2 infection or an uninfected control (not recorded which).

This clonotype came up many times. CDR3 sequence (DNA): TGTGCCAGCAGTGGGGGATGGAGGGAGACCCAGTACTTC. This encodes CASSGGWRETQYF. The genes are TRBV7-7 and TRBJ2-5; either TRBD1 or TRBD2 may fit D (5 bases each). The germline V gene encodes CDR1 SSHAT and CDR2 FNYEAQ (reference sequence). CDR3 size: 13 residues. V dropped 6 bases and J dropped 5 bases, with 13 bases sitting between them. The complete variable domain, with remaining parts taken from reference TRBV7-7 and TRBJ2-5, reads GAGVSQSPRYKVTKRGQDVTLRCDPISSHATLYWYQQALGQGPEFLTYFNYEAQPDKSGLPSDRFSAERPEGSISTLTIQRTEQRDSAMYRCASSGGWRETQYFGPGTRLLVL.

Ten or more counts support this clonotype. V and J are TRBV28 and TRBJ1-1; D might be TRBD1 (5 bases). Between the trimmed V and J ends, which lost 6 bases and 4 bases, there was a span of 18 bases. The CDR3 totals 15 residues. The germline CDR1 and CDR2 sequences are MDHEN and SYDVKM. CDR3 residues: CASSMGLERSTEAFF. In DNA, the CDR3 is TGTGCCAGCAGCATGGGGCTCGAGCGGAGCACTGAAGCTTTCTTT.

A single count supports this clonotype. This chain uses TRBV7-9 with TRBJ2-7; D remains unclear. Trimming removed 1 base from V and 3 bases from J, with 13 bases in between. Germline V gene lookup returns CDR1 SEHNR and CDR2 FQNEAQ (reference sequence). CDR3 length equals 15 residues. CDR3 in amino acids: CASSLGAIRHYEQYF. CDR3 nucleotides: TGTGCCAGCAGCTTAGGAGCCATCCGTCACTACGAGCAGTACTTC.

This clonotype has a count of ten or more. This chain joins TRBV7-2 and TRBJ2-1, with 7 bases matching TRBD1. This CDR3 comprises 16 residues. Trimming removed 4 bases from V and 12 bases from J; junction bases left unmatched: 18. Germline-derived CDR1 and CDR2 are SGHTA and FQGNSA. CDR3 coding DNA: TGTGCCAGCAGCTATGATAGGGGGCGCATAATCAGCGGGCAGTTCTTC. Translation gives CASSYDRGRIISGQFF.

This clonotype was counted many times. J is TRBJ2-1 and V is TRBV6-1; D perhaps matches TRBD1 (6 bases). V lost 4 bases, J lost 4 bases, and 11 bases lay in between. From germline, CDR1 is MNHNS and CDR2 SASEGT. The CDR3 runs to 14 residues. The CDR3 DNA reads as TGTGCCAGCAGTGTTGAGGACAGATACAATGAGCAGTTCTTC. Encoded protein: CASSVEDRYNEQFF.

This clonotype was counted ten times or more. This sequence joins TRBV6-2 or TRBV6-3 and TRBJ2-5, with 15 bases fitting TRBD2. CDR3 length: 15 residues. Germline-derived CDR1 and CDR2 are MNHEY and SVGEGT. After removal of 4 bases from V and 5 bases from J, the junction contained 2 bases not matched to a gene. The CDR3 protein is CASSWTSGGAETQYF. CDR3 nucleotides: TGTGCCAGCAGTTGGACTAGCGGGGGGGCCGAGACCCAGTACTTC.

In this sample, this clonotype turned up many times. V gene TRBV7-2 combines with J gene TRBJ1-1; D is undetermined. The CDR3 runs 14 residues. The germline V gene encodes CDR1 SGHTA and CDR2 FQGNSA. Trimming cost V 4 bases and J 11 bases, with 20 bases left between them. The CDR3 sequence: CASSSLTAPSVAFF. CDR3 sequence (DNA): TGTGCCAGCAGCTCTCTAACCGCGCCTTCTGTTGCTTTCTTT.

The sample holds many counts of this clonotype. The CDR3 DNA sequence: TGTGCCAGCAGCCCCTCCGGCGGGGGGGAGATGGAGCAGTTCTTC. This sequence encodes CASSPSGGGEMEQFF. The chain employs TRBV9 and TRBJ2-1; 9 bases agree with TRBD2. The CDR3 totals 15 residues. Germline V gene data show CDR1 as SGDLS and CDR2 as YYNGEE. J gave up 10 bases and V 4 bases, and 12 bases lay outside the gene matches.

The V and J genes are TRBV10-3 and TRBJ1-2; D call uncertain. From germline, CDR1 is ENHRY and CDR2 SYGVKD. Deletions cut 0 bases from V and 2 bases from J, with 7 bases between. This CDR3 is 14 amino acids long. The CDR3 DNA follows: TGTGCCATCAGTGAGTCGGGGTTAAACTATGGCTACACCTTC. Translating gives CAISESGLNYGYTF.

The J gene is TRBJ1-1, the V gene TRBV4-3; D is unresolved. The CDR3 is 16 residues long. Germline V CDR1 and CDR2: LGHNA, YSLEER. V was clipped by 1 base and J by 1 base, with 13 bases between them. CDR3 DNA: TGCGCCAGCAGCCAAGGTCATGGGGAGGGGAACACTGAAGCTTTCTTT. The encoded protein is CASSQGHGEGNTEAFF.

This clonotype was seen many times. The chain employs TRBV10-3 and TRBJ2-1, with D possibly TRBD2 on 6 matching bases. V was cut by 3 bases and J by 8 bases, with 17 bases left in between. This CDR3 is 15 amino acids long. Germline CDR1 reads ENHRY; CDR2 reads SYGVKD. CDR3 sequence reads: CAISEPRGGLYEQFF. The CDR3 bases are TGTGCCATCAGTGAACCCCGAGGAGGGTTGTATGAGCAGTTCTTC.

As concerns this clonotype: Possible read error: a much larger clone is one base away. J is TRBJ2-3 and V is TRBV6-5, with 7 bases aligning to TRBD2. The CDR3 has 13 amino acids. Germline V CDR1 and CDR2: MNHEY, SVGAGI. The junction had 5 bases not matched to a gene; V was cut back by 4 bases and J by 7 bases. The CDR3 sequence: CASSFGEGNTQYF. CDR3 DNA: TGTGCCAGCAGTTTCGGGGAGGGAAATACGCAGTATTTT.

The sample holds a few counts of this clonotype. Possible read error: a much larger clone is one base away. This sequence joins TRBV7-2 and TRBJ2-7, with D possibly TRBD1 on 6 matching bases. The CDR3 sequence is 14 residues long. The germline CDR1 and CDR2 sequences are SGHTA and FQGNSA. CDR3 loop: CVSSLALGAGEQYF. CDR3 nucleotides: TGTGTCAGCAGCTTAGCGCTGGGGGCTGGCGAGCAGTACTTC.

This clonotype was counted a few times. V gene TRBV2 combines with J gene TRBJ2-5, with a tentative D call TRBD2 (6 bases). Deletions cut 3 bases from V and 2 bases from J, with 10 bases between. The CDR3 has 14 residues. Germline lookup yields CDR1 SNHLY and CDR2 FYNNEI. The CDR3 reads CASSEGRQQETQYF. The DNA for the CDR3 is TGTGCCAGCAGTGAGGGGAGGCAGCAAGAGACCCAGTACTTC.

The table lists this clonotype with many counts. The gene calls are TRBV29-1 and TRBJ2-4; D possibly corresponds to TRBD1 (5 bases). The V end was cut by 2 bases, the J end by 3 bases, with 20 bases between. Germline values: CDR1 SQVTM, CDR2 ANQGSEA. The CDR3 has 17 amino acids. In DNA form, the CDR3 reads TGCAGCGTTGAATCCGTGGAAGGGGAAGGGGACAAAAACATTCAGTACTTC. This codes for CSVESVEGEGDKNIQYF.

This clonotype showed up many times. This chain links TRBV5-4 with TRBJ2-7; D is unclear. Trimming shortened V by 6 bases and J by 3 bases, and 19 bases separated the two germline ends. The CDR3 is made up of 15 amino acids. Looked up from germline, CDR1 is SGHNT and CDR2 is YYREEE (reference sequence). For the CDR3, the DNA is TGTGCCAGCACGTCCCGTGGGGAAGGAAACTACGAGCAGTACTTC. Protein product: CASTSRGEGNYEQYF.

This clonotype was observed many times. The chain joins TRBV28 to TRBJ2-1, with TRBD1 matching 9 bases. Germline CDR1 reads MDHEN; CDR2 reads SYDVKM. V trimming: 7 bases; J trimming: 4 bases; junction bases outside the gene matches: 5. The CDR3 has 14 amino acids. The CDR3 here is CASKGQGKYNEQFF. CDR3 coding DNA: TGTGCCAGCAAAGGACAGGGGAAGTACAATGAGCAGTTCTTC.

This clonotype was detected only a few times. The CDR3 coding sequence is TGCAGTGCTAGATGGGGGTTCCTTCCAACTAATGAAAAACTGTTTTTT. This gives the protein CSARWGFLPTNEKLFF. The genes are TRBV20-1 and TRBJ1-4; TRBD1 is a possible D gene (5 bases). V was cut by 2 bases and J by 0 bases, with 13 bases left in between. Germline-derived CDR1 and CDR2 are DFQATT and SNEGSKA (reference sequence). CDR3 length: 16 amino acids.

This clonotype was detected ten times or more. The chain recombines TRBV7-9 with TRBJ1-4; D not resolved. The V end was cut by 5 bases, the J end by 0 bases, with 13 bases between. The germline gives CDR1 SEHNR, CDR2 FQNEAQ (reference sequence). This CDR3 spans 16 amino acids. For the CDR3, the DNA is TGTGCCAGCAGCCAAGGACGGCTTGCAACTAATGAAAAACTGTTTTTT. Residues: CASSQGRLATNEKLFF.

The table lists this clonotype with many counts. V gene TRBV29-1 combines with J gene TRBJ2-2; possibly TRBD1 for D (6 bases). Germline V gene data show CDR1 as SQVTM and CDR2 as ANQGSEA. Trimming shortened V by 6 bases and J by 4 bases, and 18 bases separated the two germline ends. This CDR3 is 15 amino acids long. CDR3 nucleotide sequence: TGCAGCGTGGCCGGGACAAAGGGCGGCACCGGGGAGCTGTTTTTT. Translating it yields CSVAGTKGGTGELFF.

This clonotype was observed a few times. The CDR3 DNA reads TGTGCCAGCAGTTTCCATAGGGACAGATTTTTCTCTGGGGCCAACGTCCTGACTTTC. Its translation: CASSFHRDRFFSGANVLTF. The chain recombines TRBV12-3 or TRBV12-4 with TRBJ2-6; 7 positions match TRBD1. V lost 3 bases and J lost 0; bases outside the gene matches: 11. The CDR3 consists of 19 residues.

The sample holds a few counts of this clonotype. The chain carries TRBV7-3 and TRBJ2-1; a possible D gene is TRBD2 (7 bases). The germline V and J ends were trimmed by 7 bases and 8 bases, with 21 bases remaining between them. The germline CDR1 and CDR2 sequences are SGHTA and FQGTGA. The CDR3 has 15 amino acids. The CDR3 bases are TGTGCCAGCAACCGAGGGGGAGGGAGTGAACATGAGCAGTTCTTC. It specifies CASNRGGGSEHEQFF. Complete variable domain (other parts from reference TRBV7-3 and TRBJ2-1): GAGVSQTPSNKVTEKGKYVELRCDPISGHTALYWYRQSLGQGPEFLIYFQGTGAADDSGLPNDRFFAVRPEGSVSTLKIQRTERGDSAVYLCASNRGGGSEHEQFFGPGTRLTVL.

This clonotype was detected many times. The V and J genes are TRBV4-1 and TRBJ2-7; D not resolved. This CDR3 spans 13 amino acids. Germline V CDR1 and CDR2: MGHRA, YSYEKL. The V end was cut by 0 bases, the J end by 3 bases, with 6 bases between. This CDR3 is CASSQEGYYEQYF. CDR3 nucleotide sequence: TGCGCCAGCAGCCAAGAGGGGTACTACGAGCAGTACTTC.